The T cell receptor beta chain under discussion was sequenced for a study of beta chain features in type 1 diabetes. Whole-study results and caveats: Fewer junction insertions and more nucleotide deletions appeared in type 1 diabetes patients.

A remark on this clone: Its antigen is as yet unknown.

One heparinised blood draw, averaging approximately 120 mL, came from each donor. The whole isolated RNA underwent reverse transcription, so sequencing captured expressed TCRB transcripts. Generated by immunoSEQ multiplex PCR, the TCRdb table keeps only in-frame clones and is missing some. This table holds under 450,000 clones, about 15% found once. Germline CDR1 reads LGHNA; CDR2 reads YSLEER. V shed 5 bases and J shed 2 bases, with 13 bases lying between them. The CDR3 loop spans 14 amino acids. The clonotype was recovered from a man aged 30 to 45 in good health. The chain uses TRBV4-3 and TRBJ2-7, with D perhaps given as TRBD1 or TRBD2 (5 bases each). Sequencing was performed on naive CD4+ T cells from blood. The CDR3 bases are TGCGCCAGCAGCGCTACACGGGGCCCCTACGAGCAGTACTTC. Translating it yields CASSATRGPYEQYF.